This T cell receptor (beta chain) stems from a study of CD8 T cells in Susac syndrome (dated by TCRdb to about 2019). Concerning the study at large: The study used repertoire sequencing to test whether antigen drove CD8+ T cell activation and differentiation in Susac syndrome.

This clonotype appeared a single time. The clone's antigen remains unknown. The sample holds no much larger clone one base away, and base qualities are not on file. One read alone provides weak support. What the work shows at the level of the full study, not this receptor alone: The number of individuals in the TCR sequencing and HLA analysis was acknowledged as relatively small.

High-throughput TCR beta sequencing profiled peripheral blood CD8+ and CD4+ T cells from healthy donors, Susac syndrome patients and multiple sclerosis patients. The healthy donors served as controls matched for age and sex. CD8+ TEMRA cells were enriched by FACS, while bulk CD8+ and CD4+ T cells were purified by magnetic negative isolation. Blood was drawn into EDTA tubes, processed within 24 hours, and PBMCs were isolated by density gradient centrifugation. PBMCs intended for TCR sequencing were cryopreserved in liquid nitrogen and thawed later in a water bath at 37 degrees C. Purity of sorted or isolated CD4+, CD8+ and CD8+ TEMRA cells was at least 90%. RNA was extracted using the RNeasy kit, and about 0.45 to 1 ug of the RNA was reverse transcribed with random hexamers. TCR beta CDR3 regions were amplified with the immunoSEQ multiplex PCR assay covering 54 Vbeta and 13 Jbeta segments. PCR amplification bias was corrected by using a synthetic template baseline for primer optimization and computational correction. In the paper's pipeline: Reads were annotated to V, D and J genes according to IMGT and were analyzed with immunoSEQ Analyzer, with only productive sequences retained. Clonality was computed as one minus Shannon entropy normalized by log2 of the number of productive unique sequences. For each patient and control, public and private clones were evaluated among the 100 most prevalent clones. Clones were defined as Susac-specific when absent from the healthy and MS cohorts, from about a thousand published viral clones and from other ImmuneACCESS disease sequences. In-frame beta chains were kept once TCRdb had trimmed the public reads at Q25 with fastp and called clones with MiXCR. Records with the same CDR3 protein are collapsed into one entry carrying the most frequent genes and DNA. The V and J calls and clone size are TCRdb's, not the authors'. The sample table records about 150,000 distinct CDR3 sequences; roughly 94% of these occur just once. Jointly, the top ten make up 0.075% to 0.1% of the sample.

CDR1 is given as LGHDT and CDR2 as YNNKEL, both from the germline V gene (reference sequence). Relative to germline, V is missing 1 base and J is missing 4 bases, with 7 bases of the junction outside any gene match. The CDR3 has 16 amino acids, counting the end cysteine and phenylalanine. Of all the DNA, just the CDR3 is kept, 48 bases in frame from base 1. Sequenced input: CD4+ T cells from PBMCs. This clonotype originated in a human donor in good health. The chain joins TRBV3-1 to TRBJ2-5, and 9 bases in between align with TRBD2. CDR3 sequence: CASSQGISGSRETQYF. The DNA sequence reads TGTGCCAGCAGCCAAGGAATTAGCGGGAGCAGAGAGACCCAGTACTTC.